This TCR beta chain was identified during a study of T-cell reconstitution after alpha-beta-depleted transplantation in children (dated by TCRdb to the mid-2010s). Study-wide context: The study quantitatively tracked T-cell immune reconstitution after TCRalphabeta/CD19-depleted allogeneic hematopoietic cell transplantation in children using TCR repertoire profiling.

As to this clonotype: The target of this receptor is not known. No clone much larger than this one lies a single base away; base qualities are absent.

The library was obtained by PCR. Data came from an Illumina HiSeq 2500. TCR libraries were prepared with molecular barcoding, using unique molecular identifiers to normalize TCRbeta repertoire quantification. Using fastp trimming at Q25 and MiXCR clonotype assembly, TCRdb reanalyzed the public sequencing data and kept in-frame beta chains. Rows with one shared CDR3 protein collapse into an entry with the most common genes and DNA. A total of under 350,000 distinct CDR3 sequences appear in this sample, almost 10% of them only once. Around a tenth of the sample goes to the ten largest clones. Germline trimming amounts to 5 bases on V and 5 bases on J, with 8 as the count of junction bases outside the gene matches. The CDR3, cysteine through phenylalanine, is 15 amino acids long. This entry keeps only the CDR3 DNA: 45 bases, framed from base 1. CDR1 is given as MGHRA and CDR2 as YSYEKL, both from the germline V gene.

The V and J segments used are TRBV4-1 and TRBJ2-5, and 10 bases in between align with TRBD2. The source is a human donor who donated a stem cell graft to a child with SCID. The sample in question was PBMCs from the stem cell graft donor, obtained from the stem cell graft. The bases are TGCGCCAGCAGCTTCCAGCGGGGGGGGGTGGAGACCCAGTACTTC. This yields the protein CASSFQRGGVETQYF.